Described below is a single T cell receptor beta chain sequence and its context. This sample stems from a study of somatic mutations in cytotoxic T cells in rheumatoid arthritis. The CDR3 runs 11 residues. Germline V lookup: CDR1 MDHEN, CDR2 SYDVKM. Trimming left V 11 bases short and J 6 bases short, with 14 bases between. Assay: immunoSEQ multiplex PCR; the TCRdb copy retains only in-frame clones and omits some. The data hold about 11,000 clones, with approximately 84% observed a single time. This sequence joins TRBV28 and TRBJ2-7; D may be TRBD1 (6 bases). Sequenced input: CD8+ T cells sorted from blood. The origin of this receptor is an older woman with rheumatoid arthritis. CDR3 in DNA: TGTGCCGGGGGCCATTGGGGCGAGCAGTACTTC. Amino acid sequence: CAGGHWGEQYF.